These 5 T cell receptor beta chains came from one sample sequenced in a study of T cells in Graves' hyperthyroidism and ophthalmopathy. Amplification yielded TCR beta CDR3 regions, with RNA transcripts as the source. HTBI primers were the set used in a first-round RT-PCR of the TCR CDR3. TCRdb analysed the multiplex PCR reads with MiXCR anew, one entry per CDR3 protein. The sample has about 290,000 distinct CDR3 sequences, approximately 15% seen once. The sample was blood. The receptors here all came from a young man with Graves' hyperthyroidism.

This clonotype has more than one count but fewer than ten. The rearrangement joins TRBV29-1 to TRBJ2-1; 8 bases fit TRBD2. CDR1 SQVTM and CDR2 ANQGSEA come from the germline V gene. The CDR3 has 14 amino acids. J lost 11 bases, V lost 7 bases, and 16 bases had no gene match. In nucleotides, the CDR3 is TGCAGCGCGTTACCGGGACTAGATTCACCCAAGCAGTTCTTC. It codes for CSALPGLDSPKQFF.

This clonotype appeared many times. CDR3 sequence: CVSGRDTEAFF. The CDR3 nucleotides read TGTGTATCTGGGAGGGACACTGAAGCTTTCTTT. V and J are TRBV6-1 and TRBJ1-1; D gene uncertain. Germline V gene sequence: CDR1 MNHNS, CDR2 SASEGT. This CDR3 spans 11 amino acids.

For this clonotype: Given a much more abundant clone one base away, this may be a read error. V and J are TRBV18 and TRBJ2-1; no firm D call. Trimming stripped 2 bases from V and 1 base from J, with 9 bases between. CDR1 KGHSH and CDR2 LQKENI come from the germline V gene. The CDR3 is 15 amino acids. The CDR3 loop reads CASSPSVESYNEQFF. CDR3 nucleotide sequence: TGTGCCAGCTCACCATCGGTTGAGTCCTACAATGAGCAGTTCTTC. Full variable domain (remainder filled in from reference TRBV18 and TRBJ2-1): NAGVMQNPRHLVRRRGQEARLRCSPMKGHSHVYWYRQLPEEGLKFMVYLQKENIIDESGMPKERFSAEFPKEGPSILRIQQVVRGDSAAYFCASSPSVESYNEQFFGPGTRLTVL.

This clonotype was observed a few times. The CDR3 coding sequence is TGTGCCAGCAGCTTAGGGAGGGGCCATCGCTCTGGGGCCAACGTCCTGACTTTC. Translation: CASSLGRGHRSGANVLTF. The rearrangement uses TRBV7-2 and TRBJ2-6; a weak D match, TRBD2 (6 bases). The ends were cut back, 1 base at V and 0 bases at J, with 13 bases in the middle. Germline V gives CDR1 SGHTA, CDR2 FQGNSA. The CDR3 runs 18 residues.

This clonotype appeared many times. The CDR3 DNA reads TGCAGTGCTAGGGTTAGCGGGAGGGCCCCCGGCGAGCAGTACTTC. Residues: CSARVSGRAPGEQYF. The J gene is TRBJ2-7, the V gene TRBV20-1, with 11 positions matching TRBD2. The CDR3 has 15 residues. Germline V gene data show CDR1 as DFQATT and CDR2 as SNEGSKA (reference sequence). V lost 3 bases, J lost 6 bases, and 10 bases stayed unmatched.